This TCR beta chain came from a study of CD8 T cells in ankylosing spondylitis. Study-wide findings and caveats: Disease-linked clones had a CD8+ phenotype and relatively low frequency in peripheral blood. A motif in TCR beta, a set of 8 or 9 highly homologous variants, appeared characteristic of ankylosing spondylitis blood. Significantly higher representation of disease-linked clones was reported for matched ankylosing spondylitis synovial fluid.

Only a few counts were recorded for this clonotype. The antigen is unknown. The V gene lost 6 bases and the J gene lost 10 bases, with 25 bases spanning the gap. Per germline, CDR1 MNHNS and CDR2 SASEGT. The CDR3 length is 17 residues. By quantitative 5'-RACE with molecular barcodes, the TCR beta libraries were made. A single record per CDR3 protein comes from TCRdb applying MiXCR to the 5' RACE reads. The data contain 200,000 to 250,000 distinct CDR3 sequences, about 30% of them singletons. This sequence originates from a male donor with ankylosing spondylitis or in good health (not recorded which). Sequenced material: blood, either unsorted or a sorted T cell fraction (not recorded which). This chain links TRBV6-1 with TRBJ1-6, with TRBD1 as a possible D gene (5 bases). The CDR3 protein is CASSDQVGGGLSSPLHF. The CDR3 nucleotides are TGTGCCAGCAGCGATCAGGTTGGGGGAGGGCTCAGCTCACCCCTCCACTTT.